The clone carrying this T cell receptor (beta chain) was counted ten times or more. Its antigen is currently unknown. The data belong to a study of naive and memory T cell subsets. Germline values: CDR1 SNHLY, CDR2 FYNNEI. The CDR3 runs 14 residues. The V end was cut by 8 bases, the J end by 10 bases, with 20 bases between. Amplification of ligated cDNA took four PCR rounds with SP2 and nested alpha and beta constant primers. Via MiXCR, TCRdb re-called the UMI-ligation and nested PCR reads, giving one row per CDR3 protein. The table records tens of thousands of distinct CDR3 sequences, approximately 10% of them present only once. Treatment indicated: skin biopsy from PPD injection site in Mantoux-positive individual. The library had UMIs added by 3' ligation of an oligonucleotide to TCR cDNA. Skin biopsies came from PPD injection sites in Mantoux-positive individuals. Unsorted total RNA, about 1 to 1,100 ng, was DNase treated before reverse transcription.

Study results and limitations: The RNA method is potentially sensitive to activation and differentiation changes.

The rearrangement uses TRBV2 and TRBJ1-4, with D possibly being TRBD1 (6 bases). The sequence was obtained from an adult in good health. This sample comprised skin, obtained from a tuberculin skin test site. CDR3 amino acids: CASRFQGRGGKLFF. CDR3 sequence (DNA): TGTGCCAGCCGGTTCCAGGGGAGAGGTGGAAAACTGTTTTTT. Supplemented by reference TRBV2 and TRBJ1-4, the full variable domain reads EPEVTQTPSHQVTQMGQEVILRCVPISNHLYFYWYRQILGQKVEFLVSFYNNEISEKSEIFDDQFSVERPDGSNFTLKIRSTKLEDSAMYFCASRFQGRGGKLFFGSGTQLSVL.